This T cell receptor beta chain was recorded in a study of long-term antiretroviral therapy in people with HIV. Germline values: CDR1 SGHAT, CDR2 FQNNGV. V lost 5 bases and J 7 bases, leaving 21 bases between the germline ends. CDR3 length equals 16 residues. Study observations and caveats: Post-ART samples showed increased diversity that remained below transplant donor control levels. Blood was collected between about 2003 and 2018, possibly under older ART regimens. Data on ART adherence, viral resistance or therapy changes were unavailable.

Samples held about 0.95-11 million cryopreserved PBMC before DNA extraction. As to this clone: What it binds is not known.

Samples were assayed with immunoSEQ v3.0 at survey level. The protocol was immunoSEQ multiplex PCR, while the TCRdb copy is restricted to in-frame clones and leaves out a portion. The top ten clones hold 8% to 9.5% of a sample with some 9,600 clones, roughly 84% of them seen once. The input for sequencing was unsorted PBMCs, taken 0.3 years before starting antiretroviral therapy. The source is a man aged 25 to 45 with HIV. V gene TRBV11-2 combines with J gene TRBJ2-4; D is possibly TRBD1 (7 bases). In DNA, the CDR3 is TGTGCCAGCAGCGCGCCTCGACAGGGACTGTGGAACATTCAGTACTTC. Amino acids: CASSAPRQGLWNIQYF.